One and the same sample provided the 13 T cell receptor beta chains below, sequenced in a study of blood T cell repertoires in COVID-19. The repertoire was sequenced with immunoSEQ multiplex PCR; TCRdb's copy has only in-frame clones and lacks some. The table records about 180,000 clones, 88% of them present only once. Sequenced: peripheral blood. Receptor source: a woman younger than 45 with acute or convalescent COVID-19.

The chain combines TRBV3-1 (or the pseudogene TRBV3-2) with TRBJ1-2; a possible D gene is TRBD1 (6 bases). There are 13 residues in the CDR3. Looked up from germline, CDR1 is LGHDT and CDR2 is YNNKEL (reference sequence). The ends were cut back, 2 bases at V and 7 bases at J, with 11 bases in the middle. The CDR3 here is CASSQLQGFGYTF. The CDR3 nucleotides are TGTGCCAGCAGCCAATTACAGGGCTTTGGCTACACCTTC.

The chain recombines TRBV10-3 with TRBJ2-1; no clear D gene. The CDR3 is 13 amino acids. Germline V gene lookup returns CDR1 ENHRY and CDR2 SYGVKD. The V end lost 11 bases, the J end lost 4 bases, and 15 bases lay between the germline ends. CDR3 loop: CAAAPAAYNEQFF. CDR3 sequence (DNA): TGTGCCGCCGCGCCCGCTGCTTACAATGAGCAGTTCTTC.

V usage is TRBV11-2 and J usage is TRBJ2-7; weak D call: TRBD2 (6 bases). CDR1 and CDR2 (germline): SGHAT, FQNNGV. With 0 bases removed from V and 3 bases from J, the gap between germline ends came to 9 bases. This CDR3 has 14 residues. The CDR3 bases are TGTGCCAGCAGCTTAGATGGGAGGCGCTACGAGCAGTACTTC. Residues: CASSLDGRRYEQYF.

The chain carries TRBV7-6 and TRBJ1-1, with TRBD1 identical over 7 bases. Per germline, CDR1 SGHVS and CDR2 FNYEAQ. V shed 1 base and J 7 bases; nucleotides not matched to a gene: 9. The CDR3 is 15 residues long. As DNA, the CDR3 is TGTGCCAGCAGCTTAGATCCTGGACAGGACCTTGAAGCTTTCTTT. Translating gives CASSLDPGQDLEAFF.

V is TRBV19 and J is TRBJ2-7; D remains unclear. Germline lookup yields CDR1 LNHDA and CDR2 SQIVND (reference sequence). The germline V and J ends were trimmed by 7 bases and 0 bases, with 7 bases remaining between them. The CDR3 length is 12 residues. The CDR3 region has the DNA TGTGCCAGTATGGGCAACTCCTACGAGCAGTACTTC. The encoded protein is CASMGNSYEQYF.

The rearrangement links TRBV7-9 to TRBJ1-1, with 7 nucleotides matching TRBD1. Germline values: CDR1 SEHNR, CDR2 FQNEAQ (reference sequence). The CDR3 is 14 residues long. The junction had 9 bases not matched to a gene; V was cut back by 7 bases and J by 4 bases. DNA of the CDR3: TGTGCCAGCACCCGACAGGGTCGGGCCACTGAAGCTTTCTTT. Translating gives CASTRQGRATEAFF.

The genes are TRBV24-1 and TRBJ1-5; 9 nucleotides agree with TRBD1. The germline V gene has CDR1 KGHDR and CDR2 SFDVKD. The trim removed 4 bases at V and 4 bases at J, leaving 4 bases unmatched. This CDR3 is 15 amino acids long. The CDR3 sequence is CATSDAGTGNQPQHF. The CDR3 region has the DNA TGTGCCACCAGTGACGCCGGGACAGGGAATCAGCCCCAGCATTTT.

The chain links TRBV5-1 to TRBJ2-3, with 7 nucleotides matching TRBD2. V shed 4 bases, J shed 2 bases, and the junction held 7 bases outside the gene matches. Germline CDR1 SGHRS, CDR2 YFSETQ. The CDR3 totals 15 residues. CDR3 sequence (DNA): TGCGCCAGCAGCCCATTTCGGGACTACACAGATACGCAGTATTTT. Translated: CASSPFRDYTDTQYF.

The rearrangement links TRBV9 to TRBJ2-3; D remains unclear. This CDR3 is built from 14 residues. From germline, CDR1 is SGDLS and CDR2 YYNGEE. Trimming took off 3 bases at V and 3 bases at J, with 11 bases between the two ends. The DNA of the CDR3 is TGTGCCAGCAGCGCCCAGGTTTCTACAGATACGCAGTATTTT. It specifies CASSAQVSTDTQYF.

The rearrangement joins TRBV24-1 to TRBJ2-5; 7 bases fit TRBD2. Germline-derived CDR1 and CDR2 are KGHDR and SFDVKD. CDR3 length equals 15 residues. After removal of 2 bases from V and 2 bases from J, the junction contained 4 bases not matched to a gene. The CDR3 nucleotides are TGTGCCACCAGTGATTGGGGGAGGGCTCAAGAGACCCAGTACTTC. This encodes CATSDWGRAQETQYF.

The CDR3 loop reads CAWKALAGGQREQFF. CDR3 bases: TGTGCCTGGAAGGCGCTAGCGGGAGGACAACGTGAGCAGTTCTTC. The J gene is TRBJ2-1, the V gene TRBV30, with TRBD2 matching over 11 bases. The CDR3 runs 15 residues. Germline V lookup: CDR1 GTSNPN, CDR2 SVGIG (reference sequence). J gave up 9 bases and V 4 bases, and 11 bases lay outside the gene matches. Full variable domain (rest looked up from reference TRBV30 and TRBJ2-1): SQTIHQWPATLVQPVGSPLSLECTVEGTSNPNLYWYRQAAGRGLQLLFYSVGIGQISSEVPQNLSASRPQDRQFILSSKKLLLSDSGFYLCAWKALAGGQREQFFGPGTRLTVL.

CDR3 sequence: CASSDVVARGRGSDTQYF. The CDR3 coding sequence is TGCGCCAGCAGTGACGTTGTCGCCCGCGGGAGGGGTTCAGATACGCAGTATTTT. This sequence joins TRBV10-2 and TRBJ2-3, with TRBD2 matching 9 bases. Trimming at V came to 3 bases and at J to 4 bases, leaving 14 bases not matched to a gene. This CDR3 comprises 18 residues. The germline CDR1 and CDR2 sequences are WSHSY and SAAADI.

This clone was recorded a few times. This CDR3 reads CASSPTGDNRYGYTF. CDR3 bases: TGCGCCAGCAGCCCCACTGGGGACAACCGCTATGGCTACACCTTC. The chain joins TRBV5-1 to TRBJ1-2, with TRBD1 as a possible D gene (6 bases). This CDR3 comprises 15 residues. Trimming shortened V by 4 bases and J by 4 bases, and 17 bases separated the two germline ends. The germline V gene encodes CDR1 SGHRS and CDR2 YFSETQ.